This TCR beta chain was retrieved from a study of cytomegalovirus exposure and HLA in healthy donors. Worth noting for this clone: Its antigen is as yet unknown.

Whole-study findings and limits: Analysis was carried out at a later point, and it linked a missense DCLRE1C variant to TCR beta V- and J-gene trimming. At a 0.05 false discovery rate, a later analysis found about 17,000 TCR beta sequences to be associated with HLA alleles. The authors reported that TCR beta sequences could predict HLA-A and HLA-B alleles. These predictions were accurate for most subjects in the first cohort. Differences between HLA loci emerged in a later analysis of TCR association rates, with DRB1 most and HLA-C fewest.

Between the trimmed V and J ends, which lost 4 bases and 2 bases, there was a span of 10 bases. CDR1 is MGHDK and CDR2 is SYGVNS in the germline V gene. The CDR3 has 14 residues. PCR amplification relied on 60 Vbeta primers (plus 13 Jbeta primers). This table comes from immunoSEQ multiplex PCR, and its TCRdb copy is limited to in-frame clones, with some not included. The top ten clones hold approximately 16% of a sample with about 120,000 clones, 65% to 85% of them seen once. The chain joins TRBV25-1 to TRBJ2-3; D is ambiguous. This TCR was recovered from a man in his fifties or sixties in good health and CMV-seropositive. Sequencing was carried out using PBMCs. CDR3 in amino acids: CASSVSGTTDTQYF. The CDR3, as DNA: TGTGCCAGCAGTGTAAGTGGCACCACAGATACGCAGTATTTT.